Each of the 28 T cell receptor beta chains below was sequenced from the same sample in a study of blood T cells in healthy people across ages. Primed by a sample-barcoded 5' primer and a J-beta primer mix, a second PCR proceeded for roughly 6 to 12 cycles. TCRdb itself ran the 5' RACE reads through MiXCR, one entry per CDR3 protein. Here the sample spans some 1.5 million distinct CDR3 sequences, under 55% being singletons. The sequenced sample was blood. These receptors all stem from a woman younger than 30 in good health.

This clonotype was seen ten or more times. This chain joins TRBV12-3 or TRBV12-4 and TRBJ1-2, with D unresolved. The CDR3 is 15 amino acids. V was cut by 1 base and J by 2 bases, with 11 bases left in between. CDR3 region: CASSLVSGRNYGYTF. DNA for the CDR3: TGTGCCAGCAGTTTAGTCTCCGGGAGGAACTATGGCTACACCTTC.

This clonotype was counted only a few times. The chain joins TRBV10-3 to TRBJ2-1, with TRBD1 identical over 9 bases. The CDR3 loop spans 15 amino acids. V dropped 5 bases and J dropped 3; count of bases not matched to a gene: 5. The V gene's germline CDR1 is ENHRY and CDR2 SYGVKD. CDR3 protein: CAISSDRGLYNEQFF. In DNA form, the CDR3 reads TGTGCCATCAGTTCGGACAGGGGTCTCTACAATGAGCAGTTCTTC.

The sample holds a few counts of this clonotype. The chain has TRBV29-1 and TRBJ2-1, with 14 positions matching TRBD2. This CDR3 spans 17 amino acids. Germline CDR1 is SQVTM and CDR2 is ANQGSEA. V gave up 3 bases and J gave up 9 bases; unmatched junction bases: 13. The CDR3 bases are TGCAGCGTTGATCCTTTTTCCGGGACTAGCGGGGGAGGTGAGCAGTTCTTC. It translates to CSVDPFSGTSGGGEQFF.

On this clonotype: A much larger clonotype is one base distant, so this may be a read error. The chain employs TRBV12-3 or TRBV12-4 and TRBJ2-1, with TRBD1 identical over 8 bases. The CDR3 runs 14 residues. The V and J ends lost 1 base and 12 bases, in that order; junction bases with no gene match: 8. This chain's CDR3 is CASSLGQGATGQFF. For the CDR3, the DNA is TGTGCCAGCAGTTTAGGGCAGGGGGCGACTGGGCAGTTCTTC.

This sequence joins TRBV2 and TRBJ2-2; TRBD1 might be the D (6 bases). The V end lost 2 bases, the J end lost 8 bases, and 9 bases lay between the germline ends. CDR1 SNHLY and CDR2 FYNNEI come from the germline V gene. The CDR3 is made up of 13 amino acids. The CDR3 sequence: CASSESGQGELFF. CDR3 in DNA: TGTGCCAGCAGTGAATCAGGACAGGGGGAGCTGTTTTTT.

The chain uses TRBV9 and TRBJ2-1; the D is unclear. CDR3 length: 16 residues. With 0 bases removed from V and 3 bases from J, the gap between germline ends came to 13 bases. Germline V lookup: CDR1 SGDLS, CDR2 YYNGEE. CDR3 nucleotide sequence: TGTGCCAGCAGCGTAGTAGTGACTGCCGTCTACAATGAGCAGTTCTTC. Translated, it gives CASSVVVTAVYNEQFF.

This clonotype was counted between two and nine times. J is TRBJ1-2 and V is TRBV20-1, with D possibly TRBD1 on 6 matching bases. This CDR3 spans 14 amino acids. Per germline, CDR1 DFQATT and CDR2 SNEGSKA (reference sequence). V shed 0 bases and J shed 4 bases, with 12 bases lying between them. CDR3 residues: CSARDPYRVYGYTF. The CDR3 nucleotides are TGCAGTGCTAGAGACCCGTACAGGGTCTATGGCTACACCTTC.

The chain combines TRBV7-9 with TRBJ2-7; D unclear. Looked up from germline, CDR1 is SEHNR and CDR2 is FQNEAQ (reference sequence). Trimming took 5 bases from V and 4 from J, leaving 15 bases between them. The CDR3 covers 14 residues. CDR3 DNA: TGTGCCAGCAGCGTAGACTGGAGCGATTACGAGCAGTACTTC. Amino acid sequence: CASSVDWSDYEQYF. The variable domain in full, completed from reference TRBV7-9 and TRBJ2-7, reads DTGVSQNPRHKITKRGQNVTFRCDPISEHNRLYWYRQTLGQGPEFLTYFQNEAQLEKSRLLSDRFSAERPKGSFSTLEIQRTEQGDSAMYLCASSVDWSDYEQYFGPGTRLTVT.

The gene calls are TRBV10-3 and TRBJ2-3, with D possibly TRBD1 on 6 matching bases. Germline CDR1 ENHRY, CDR2 SYGVKD. This CDR3 has 13 amino acids. V lost 8 bases and J 6 bases, leaving 15 bases between the germline ends. The CDR3, as DNA: TGTGCCATCGGACCGGACAGTCCGGATACGCAGTATTTT. It codes for CAIGPDSPDTQYF.

Remarks on this clonotype: Germline is not matched at one junction end, which may reflect a read error. The rearrangement uses TRBV7-7 and TRBJ2-7; no clear D. Germline CDR1 is SSHAT and CDR2 is FNYEAQ (reference sequence). The CDR3 is 13 amino acids. The CDR3 region is CASSPDPYHEQYF. DNA for the CDR3: TGTGCTAGCAGCCCCGATCCTTACCACGAGCAGTACTTC. Full variable domain (remainder filled in from reference TRBV7-7 and TRBJ2-7): GAGVSQSPRYKVTKRGQDVTLRCDPISSHATLYWYQQALGQGPEFLTYFNYEAQPDKSGLPSDRFSAERPEGSISTLTIQRTEQRDSAMYRCASSPDPYHEQYFGPGTRLTVT.

This sequence joins TRBV9 and TRBJ1-1; 8 nucleotides align to TRBD1. Germline lookup yields CDR1 SGDLS and CDR2 YYNGEE. This CDR3 region has 16 residues. The junction had 4 bases not matched to a gene; V was cut back by 0 bases and J by 0 bases. The CDR3 here is CASSVAGGVMNTEAFF. Here the CDR3 DNA reads TGTGCCAGCAGCGTAGCAGGGGGCGTCATGAACACTGAAGCTTTCTTT.

The chain has TRBV27 and TRBJ1-6; unclear D gene. V was cut by 6 bases and J by 4 bases, with 10 bases left in between. Germline CDR1 reads MNHEY; CDR2 reads SMNVEV (reference sequence). This CDR3 spans 14 amino acids. As DNA, the CDR3 is TGTGCCAGCAGACACCGAGATTATAATTCACCCCTCCACTTT. Its protein product is CASRHRDYNSPLHF.

With respect to this clonotype: At one end, the junction sequence differs from germline, possibly due to a read error. CDR3 sequence (DNA): TGCGTCAGCAGTCAAGGGACAGGTGTCGGCTACACCTTC. This codes for CVSSQGTGVGYTF. The rearrangement links TRBV4-3 to TRBJ1-2; 8 bases line up with TRBD1. Per germline, CDR1 LGHNA and CDR2 YSLEER. CDR3 size: 13 residues.

The chain has TRBV28 and TRBJ2-5; D is possibly TRBD2 (5 bases). The J call is doubtful: the DNA matches TRBJ2-7 better. Germline CDR1 MDHEN, CDR2 SYDVKM. This CDR3 comprises 17 residues. Here the CDR3 reads CASNEWVRGKLSYEQYF. The CDR3 bases are TGTGCCAGCAATGAATGGGTTCGAGGGAAGCTCTCCTACGAGCAGTACTTC.

The V call is TRBV6-5, the J call TRBJ1-6; D remains unclear. CDR3 length: 18 residues. The V gene's germline CDR1 is MNHEY and CDR2 SVGAGI. Trimming stripped 2 bases from V and 9 bases from J, with 23 bases between. CDR3 residues: CASSYPNLRRRLGSPLHF. In DNA form, the CDR3 reads TGTGCCAGCAGTTACCCTAACCTCAGGCGGCGTTTGGGTTCACCCCTCCACTTT.

The chain uses TRBV4-3 and TRBJ1-2, with 8 bases lining up with TRBD1. The CDR3 is 17 residues long. V was pared by 2 bases and J by 4 bases, with 12 bases of the junction left unmatched. CDR1 LGHNA and CDR2 YSLEER come from the germline V gene. CDR3 coding DNA: TGCGCCAGCAGCCAAACAGGGGGAATAACCCCGAGCTATGGCTACACCTTC. Protein product: CASSQTGGITPSYGYTF.

The rearrangement links TRBV12-3 or TRBV12-4 to TRBJ2-1; tentatively, D is TRBD1 or TRBD2 (5 bases each). The CDR3 spans 13 residues. V lost 5 bases and J 9 bases, leaving 14 bases between the germline ends. The CDR3 reads CASSLEMGREQFF. DNA for the CDR3: TGTGCCAGCAGTCTGGAGATGGGACGTGAGCAGTTCTTC.

CDR3 amino acids: CASSRPDDRANYGYTF. In DNA, the CDR3 is TGTGCCAGCAGCCGGCCGGATGACAGGGCTAACTATGGCTACACCTTC. J is TRBJ1-2 and V is TRBV11-2; 7 bases are a match to TRBD1. J lost 0 bases, V lost 5 bases, and 9 bases had no gene match. The germline V gene encodes CDR1 SGHAT and CDR2 FQNNGV. The CDR3 has 16 residues.

CDR3 sequence reads: CASSPRDRGQVEQYF. The CDR3 DNA reads as TGTGCCAGCAGCCCGCGGGACAGGGGGCAAGTCGAGCAGTACTTC. The V call is TRBV13, the J call TRBJ2-4; 12 nucleotides align to TRBD1. The end of the DNA is better explained by TRBJ2-7, so the J call may be wrong. CDR3 length: 15 residues. Germline CDR1 PRHDT, CDR2 FYEKMQ (reference sequence).

This clonotype was counted between two and nine times. V usage is TRBV7-2 and J usage is TRBJ1-2; D gene unclear. The CDR3 is made up of 14 amino acids. Germline V gene data show CDR1 as SGHTA and CDR2 as FQGNSA. V was trimmed by 4 bases and J by 5 bases, leaving 14 bases between them. For the CDR3, the DNA is TGTGCCAGCAGCTCCGGGAGCGTGGGGTATGGCTACACCTTC. This gives the protein CASSSGSVGYGYTF.

This clonotype was detected a few times. The rearrangement uses TRBV12-3 or TRBV12-4 and TRBJ1-3, with D unclear. V was cut by 6 bases and J by 3 bases, with 15 bases left in between. This CDR3 has 15 residues. Here the CDR3 reads CASSPGGTVGNTIYF. The DNA of the CDR3 is TGTGCCAGCAGCCCGGGTGGAACGGTTGGAAACACCATATATTTT.

The rearrangement uses TRBV4-3 and TRBJ1-4; D might be TRBD1 (6 bases). The CDR3 extends over 15 amino acids. Between the trimmed V and J ends, which lost 1 base and 7 bases, there was a span of 13 bases. The germline V gene has CDR1 LGHNA and CDR2 YSLEER. CDR3 DNA sequence: TGCGCCAGCAGCCAAGCTCGGAGGGGGAGTGAAAAACTGTTTTTT. Translation: CASSQARRGSEKLFF.

In its sample, this clonotype was seen a few times. V and J are TRBV7-2 and TRBJ2-1; a weak D match, TRBD2 (6 bases). Matching the DNA end better, TRBJ2-7 makes the J call doubtful. This CDR3 spans 15 amino acids. Germline V lookup: CDR1 SGHTA, CDR2 FQGNSA. DNA for the CDR3: TGTGCCAGCAGTTCCTTGGCGGGGTCCTACAATGAGCAGTACTTC. Translating gives CASSSLAGSYNEQYF.

Only a few counts were recorded for this clonotype. The V and J genes are TRBV6-6 and TRBJ2-5; 8 bases are a match to TRBD1. Germline CDR1 and CDR2: MNHNY and SVGAGI (reference sequence). Trimming at V came to 6 bases and at J to 3 bases, leaving 9 bases not matched to a gene. The CDR3 contains 15 residues. The CDR3 DNA reads as TGTGCCAGCAGCTCCCCTCCGACAGGGGAAGAGACCCAGTACTTC. This translates into CASSSPPTGEETQYF.

The rearrangement joins TRBV3-1 to TRBJ2-1; 12 positions agree with TRBD2. Germline-derived CDR1 and CDR2 are LGHDT and YNNKEL (reference sequence). The CDR3 consists of 16 residues. The junction had 12 bases not matched to a gene; V was cut back by 5 bases and J by 10 bases. The CDR3 nucleotides read TGTGCCAGCAGCTCACGACTAGCGGGAGTTTATGGAGAGCAGTTCTTC. Translated, it gives CASSSRLAGVYGEQFF.

In nucleotides, the CDR3 is TGTGCCATCAGTGGATCTAGCGTAGTGAATGAGCAGTTCTTC. Protein: CAISGSSVVNEQFF. This chain connects TRBV10-3 to TRBJ2-1, with D maybe TRBD2 (6 bases). In germline, CDR1 is ENHRY, CDR2 SYGVKD. This CDR3 contains 14 residues. Trimming removed 4 bases from V and 7 bases from J, with 14 bases in between.

This clonotype came up a few times. The genes are TRBV6-6 and TRBJ2-7, with 11 bases lining up with TRBD2. V was clipped by 5 bases and J by 3 bases; unmatched bases: 6. The CDR3 is 15 amino acids. From germline, CDR1 is MNHNY and CDR2 SVGAGI (reference sequence). CDR3 bases: TGTGCCAGCAGTGACCCCGGGACTAGCGGCTACGAGCAGTACTTC. Translation gives CASSDPGTSGYEQYF.

This clonotype was recorded many times. The gene calls are TRBV5-1 and TRBJ2-4; 7 bases line up with TRBD1. This CDR3 is 14 amino acids long. The trim removed 4 bases at V and 4 bases at J, leaving 5 bases unmatched. The V gene's germline CDR1 is SGHRS and CDR2 YFSETQ. The CDR3 loop reads CASSDRARKNIQYF. CDR3 DNA: TGCGCCAGCAGCGACAGGGCGAGAAAAAACATTCAGTACTTC.